These 32 T cell receptor beta chains share one sample of origin, sequenced in a study of OX40 agonist ivuxolimab in advanced cancers. Here immunoSEQ multiplex PCR was the method, and the copy in TCRdb shows in-frame clones only, minus some. The repertoire consists of around 80,000 clones, with around nine tenths occurring once and the leading ten covering 0.6% to 0.9%. The sample consisted of CD4+ or CD8+ T cells sorted from blood, taken in a trial of the OX40 agonist ivuxolimab. The receptors shown here come from an adult with an advanced solid tumor such as melanoma, head and neck, liver or kidney cancer.

This chain links TRBV19 with TRBJ2-5, with TRBD2 matching 14 bases. From germline, CDR1 is LNHDA and CDR2 SQIVND (reference sequence). This CDR3 contains 17 residues. V was clipped by 3 bases and J by 5 bases; unmatched bases: 8. Written as DNA, the CDR3 is TGTGCCAGTAGTATTCCCTCGACTAGCGGGGGGGGCGAGACCCAGTACTTC. Residues: CASSIPSTSGGGETQYF.

The CDR3 is CASSPVTGGGQPQHF. The CDR3 bases are TGTGCCAGCTCACCGGTCACAGGGGGCGGCCAGCCCCAGCATTTT. The chain is built from TRBV18 and TRBJ1-5; TRBD1 matches 9 bases. The junction had 7 bases not matched to a gene; V was cut back by 3 bases and J by 7 bases. The CDR3 is made up of 15 amino acids. Germline lookup yields CDR1 KGHSH and CDR2 LQKENI.

The chain employs TRBV11-3 and TRBJ1-1; no firm D call. The germline V gene has CDR1 SGHNT and CDR2 YENEEA. Trimming removed 6 bases at V and 1 base at J, with 9 bases between. CDR3 length equals 13 residues. The CDR3 sequence: CASSLFENTEAFF. The CDR3 nucleotides are TGTGCCAGCAGTTTGTTTGAGAACACTGAAGCTTTCTTT.

This clone was recorded once. The chain combines TRBV5-1 with TRBJ2-3; possibly TRBD1 for D (5 bases). The CDR3 covers 14 residues. The V gene lost 4 bases and the J gene lost 2 bases, with 11 bases spanning the gap. The germline gives CDR1 SGHRS, CDR2 YFSETQ. DNA of the CDR3: TGCGCCAGCAGCCCAGGGTACACCACAGATACGCAGTATTTT. This gives the protein CASSPGYTTDTQYF.

The chain is built from TRBV19 and TRBJ2-1, with TRBD1 matching 9 bases. Germline V gene lookup returns CDR1 LNHDA and CDR2 SQIVND (reference sequence). With V trimmed by 6 bases and J by 8 bases, 8 bases remained unmatched. The CDR3 is 14 residues long. The CDR3 is CASRPGQGRDEQFF. DNA for the CDR3: TGTGCCAGTAGACCGGGACAGGGTAGGGATGAGCAGTTCTTC.

The chain uses TRBV7-8 and TRBJ1-4, with 9 bases identical to TRBD1. CDR3 length equals 15 residues. The V segment lost 5 bases and the J segment 7 bases; nucleotides outside the gene matches: 8. Germline V gene lookup returns CDR1 SGHVS and CDR2 FQNEAQ. The CDR3 reads CASSAGQGRSEKLFF. In DNA form, the CDR3 reads TGTGCCAGCAGCGCCGGACAGGGGCGGAGTGAAAAACTGTTTTTT.

The V call is TRBV7-2, the J call TRBJ2-2; D is undetermined. Germline CDR1 and CDR2: SGHTA and FQGNSA. This CDR3 spans 14 amino acids. Trimming shortened V by 1 base and J by 8 bases, and 11 bases separated the two germline ends. CDR3 sequence: CASSLGWDPGELFF. CDR3 DNA sequence: TGTGCCAGCAGCTTAGGCTGGGATCCAGGGGAGCTGTTTTTT.

The chain uses TRBV19 and TRBJ1-5; D might be TRBD1 (5 bases). Germline V gene data show CDR1 as LNHDA and CDR2 as SQIVND (reference sequence). CDR3 length equals 14 residues. V shed 5 bases and J shed 1 base, with 9 bases lying between them. CDR3 protein: CASSGAGSNQPQHF. The CDR3, as DNA: TGTGCCAGTAGTGGGGCGGGGAGCAATCAGCCCCAGCATTTT.

The chain carries TRBV18 and TRBJ1-4; 8 bases align to TRBD1. V trimming: 3 bases; J trimming: 4 bases; junction bases outside the gene matches: 7. Germline CDR1 reads KGHSH; CDR2 reads LQKENI. This CDR3 has 16 residues. The CDR3: CASSPSWTGLNEKLFF. The CDR3 DNA follows: TGTGCCAGCTCACCGAGCTGGACAGGGCTTAATGAAAAACTGTTTTTT. The whole variable domain, filled in from reference TRBV18 and TRBJ1-4, reads NAGVMQNPRHLVRRRGQEARLRCSPMKGHSHVYWYRQLPEEGLKFMVYLQKENIIDESGMPKERFSAEFPKEGPSILRIQQVVRGDSAAYFCASSPSWTGLNEKLFFGSGTQLSVL.

This chain connects TRBV7-2 to TRBJ1-2, with D possibly matching TRBD1 (5 bases). Germline CDR1 is SGHTA and CDR2 is FQGNSA. The CDR3 loop spans 13 amino acids. The V gene lost 1 base and the J gene lost 7 bases, with 10 bases spanning the gap. The CDR3 is CASSLDRGSGYTF. CDR3 sequence (DNA): TGTGCCAGCAGCTTAGATAGGGGATCTGGCTACACCTTC.

CDR3 nucleotides: TGCGCCAGCAGCGGCAGCAGGGGCCCTGCCTATGGCTACACCTTC. Its translation: CASSGSRGPAYGYTF. The chain is built from TRBV5-1 and TRBJ1-2; possible D gene TRBD1, 6 bases. Germline CDR1 reads SGHRS; CDR2 reads YFSETQ. CDR3 length: 15 residues. Trimming took 4 bases from V and 4 from J, leaving 17 bases between them. Looking up the rest from reference TRBV5-1 and TRBJ1-2 gives the full variable domain: KAGVTQTPRYLIKTRGQQVTLSCSPISGHRSVSWYQQTPGQGLQFLFEYFSETQRNKGNFPGRFSGRQFSNSRSEMNVSTLELGDSALYLCASSGSRGPAYGYTFGSGTRLTVV.

The gene calls are TRBV7-9 and TRBJ2-7, with a tentative D call TRBD1 (5 bases). The CDR3 has 14 residues. Germline values: CDR1 SEHNR, CDR2 FQNEAQ (reference sequence). Between the trimmed V and J ends, which lost 3 bases and 2 bases, there was a span of 11 bases. CDR3: CASSFDRPAYEQYF. The CDR3 nucleotides are TGTGCCAGCAGCTTTGACAGACCCGCCTACGAGCAGTACTTC.

The J gene is TRBJ2-5, the V gene TRBV6-5; D gene ambiguous. V shed 0 bases and J shed 2 bases, with 10 bases lying between them. There are 15 residues in the CDR3. The germline gives CDR1 MNHEY, CDR2 SVGAGI. The CDR3 DNA follows: TGTGCCAGCAGTTACTCGTTGGCAAGTCAAGAGACCCAGTACTTC. Its protein product is CASSYSLASQETQYF.

The chain recombines TRBV6-6 with TRBJ1-5; no reliable D call. CDR3 length: 15 residues. Germline-derived CDR1 and CDR2 are MNHNY and SVGAGI (reference sequence). The germline V and J ends were trimmed by 8 bases and 5 bases, with 19 bases remaining between them. In DNA, the CDR3 is TGTGCCAGCTTTCTGGACGGAGTGGGAGATCAGCCCCAGCATTTT. Its translation: CASFLDGVGDQPQHF.

This clone turned up a few times. CDR3 in amino acids: CASSPPEGLAGSLREQFF. CDR3 DNA: TGTGCCAGCAGCCCACCCGAGGGACTAGCGGGATCACTGCGGGAGCAGTTCTTC. This sequence joins TRBV11-3 and TRBJ2-1; the match to TRBD2 covers 13 bases. J was trimmed by 10 bases and V by 5 bases; bases with no gene match: 17. There are 18 residues in the CDR3. CDR1 is SGHNT, CDR2 YENEEA, per germline.

The V and J genes are TRBV28 and TRBJ1-2, with D unclear. Germline loops: CDR1 MDHEN, CDR2 SYDVKM. V was shortened by 10 bases and J by 2 bases, with 20 bases between the two germline ends. The CDR3 spans 15 residues. CDR3 amino acids: CATGPGYRWNYGYTF. DNA of the CDR3: TGTGCCACTGGCCCCGGCTATCGCTGGAACTATGGCTACACCTTC.

The V call is TRBV2, the J call TRBJ2-1, with TRBD2 matching 12 bases. Germline assignment: CDR1 SNHLY and CDR2 FYNNEI. The CDR3 contains 15 residues. Trimming removed 8 bases from V and 10 bases from J; junction bases left unmatched: 12. CDR3 in amino acids: CASGYLAGGPSEQFF. The CDR3 bases are TGTGCCAGCGGGTATCTAGCGGGAGGGCCCAGCGAGCAGTTCTTC.

The chain employs TRBV19 and TRBJ1-6; D remains ambiguous. Trimming shortened V by 11 bases and J by 5 bases, and 13 bases separated the two germline ends. The germline CDR1 and CDR2 sequences are LNHDA and SQIVND (reference sequence). CDR3 length: 13 residues. The CDR3 DNA reads as TGTGCCTCCTGTAGGGCTGATAATTCACCCCTCCACTTT. It translates to CASCRADNSPLHF.

The V gene is TRBV7-2, the J gene TRBJ2-3, with D perhaps TRBD2 (5 bases). CDR1 and CDR2 from the germline V gene are SGHTA and FQGNSA. Trimming left V 1 base short and J 0 bases short, with 8 bases between. The CDR3 length is 15 residues. CDR3 nucleotides: TGTGCCAGCAGCTTAGTAGGCGGGAGCACAGATACGCAGTATTTT. Amino acid sequence: CASSLVGGSTDTQYF.

The genes are TRBV21-1 and TRBJ2-1; whether TRBD1, the table's D call, matches the DNA was not checked. TRBV21-1 corresponds to a pseudogene. This CDR3 is built from 16 residues. CDR3 residues: CASSKRPGHMNNEQFF. Here the CDR3 DNA reads TGTGCCAGCAGCAAACGTCCGGGACATATGAACAATGAGCAGTTCTTC.

The J gene is TRBJ1-2, the V gene TRBV19; 9 bases line up with TRBD1. CDR1 and CDR2 from the germline V gene are LNHDA and SQIVND (reference sequence). The CDR3 contains 15 residues. V trimming: 5 bases; J trimming: 3 bases; junction bases outside the gene matches: 7. The CDR3 is CASSVQGASDYGYTF. The CDR3 DNA reads TGTGCCAGTAGTGTACAGGGGGCTAGTGACTATGGCTACACCTTC.

V gene TRBV7-2 combines with J gene TRBJ2-5; TRBD1 matches at 7 bases. The CDR3 has 19 residues. Trimming removed 5 bases from V and 7 bases from J; junction bases left unmatched: 25. The germline gives CDR1 SGHTA, CDR2 FQGNSA. The CDR3 nucleotides read TGTGCCAGCAGCGAAAGGACAGGCTGGGGCGGCCCGAGCCAGGGGACCCAGTACTTC. This translates into CASSERTGWGGPSQGTQYF.

This clone was counted a single time. The chain carries TRBV5-4 and TRBJ1-3, with TRBD1 matching 8 bases. CDR1 and CDR2 (germline): SGHNT, YYREEE (reference sequence). CDR3 size: 13 residues. V lost 5 bases and J lost 8; bases outside the gene matches: 6. The CDR3 DNA reads as TGTGCCAGCAGTTATACAGGGGGAGACACCATATATTTT. This codes for CASSYTGGDTIYF.

J is TRBJ2-1 and V is TRBV28; 8 bases match TRBD1. V shed 1 base, J shed 7 bases, and the junction held 6 bases outside the gene matches. The CDR3 runs to 15 residues. CDR1 and CDR2 (germline): MDHEN, SYDVKM. DNA of the CDR3: TGTGCCAGCAGTTTATCAGGGGGCAAGTGGAATGAGCAGTTCTTC. Protein sequence: CASSLSGGKWNEQFF.

V is TRBV5-4 and J is TRBJ1-6; D remains unclear. CDR3 size: 14 residues. Germline values: CDR1 SGHNT, CDR2 YYREEE (reference sequence). Trimming stripped 1 base from V and 9 bases from J, with 11 bases between. CDR3 sequence reads: CASSLWGVGSPLHF. The CDR3 nucleotides read TGTGCCAGCAGCTTGTGGGGTGTAGGTTCACCCCTCCACTTT.

In regard to this clone: The junction departs from germline at one end; a sequencing error may be responsible. The gene calls are TRBV20-1 and TRBJ2-7; D perhaps matches TRBD2 (7 bases). The CDR3 covers 11 residues. Germline V lookup: CDR1 DFQATT, CDR2 SNEGSKA (reference sequence). This chain's CDR3 is CSAKGGGGINF. DNA of the CDR3: TGCAGTGCTAAGGGGGGAGGGGGAATAAACTTC.

V is TRBV2 and J is TRBJ2-3; the D gene could be TRBD1 or TRBD2 (5 bases each). Germline V gives CDR1 SNHLY, CDR2 FYNNEI. This CDR3 has 14 residues. V was trimmed by 0 bases and J by 6 bases, leaving 10 bases between them. CDR3 amino acids: CASSEAGTLDTQYF. The CDR3 DNA reads TGTGCCAGCAGTGAAGCCGGGACGCTGGATACGCAGTATTTT.

The table lists this clone with a count of one. DNA of the CDR3: TGTGCCACCAGCAGAGATCCAAAGGGACTAGTAAAAACCTACGAGCAGTACTTC. Amino acids: CATSRDPKGLVKTYEQYF. This sequence joins TRBV15 and TRBJ2-7; TRBD2 matches 8 bases. V shed 0 bases and J 2 bases; nucleotides not matched to a gene: 12. The CDR3 sequence is 18 residues long. CDR1 and CDR2 (germline): LNHNV, YYDKDF (reference sequence).

The gene calls are TRBV19 and TRBJ2-1; 8 nucleotides line up with TRBD2. Germline V gene sequence: CDR1 LNHDA, CDR2 SQIVND (reference sequence). The CDR3 has 14 amino acids. V dropped 2 bases and J dropped 5; count of bases not matched to a gene: 2. CDR3 coding DNA: TGTGCCAGTAGTATAAGGACTAGCCACAATGAGCAGTTCTTC. Translating it yields CASSIRTSHNEQFF.

Note on this clone: At the DNA level, this CDR3 is encoded by other sequences in the same sample as well. V and J are TRBV19 and TRBJ1-4; the D gene is possibly TRBD1 (6 bases). The V gene lost 2 bases and the J gene lost 2 bases, with 12 bases spanning the gap. Germline-derived CDR1 and CDR2 are LNHDA and SQIVND (reference sequence). There are 16 residues in the CDR3. The CDR3 sequence is CASSIPGGETNEKLFF. The CDR3 bases are TGTGCCAGTAGTATACCCGGGGGCGAGACTAATGAAAAACTGTTTTTT.

The chain has TRBV7-2 and TRBJ2-2; the D gene is possibly TRBD1 (6 bases). Germline loops: CDR1 SGHTA, CDR2 FQGNSA. V dropped 2 bases and J dropped 1 base, with 11 bases sitting between them. The CDR3 extends over 16 amino acids. The CDR3 DNA follows: TGTGCCAGCAGCTTAACAGGGAAGGTGAACACCGGGGAGCTGTTTTTT. It is translated as CASSLTGKVNTGELFF.

The CDR3 nucleotides read TGTGCCAGCTCACCAGGACTAGCGGGGCGCGAGCAGTTCTTC. Amino acids: CASSPGLAGREQFF. V and J are TRBV18 and TRBJ2-1, with 12 bases aligning to TRBD2. This CDR3 contains 14 residues. With 2 bases clipped from V and 10 bases from J, the junction kept 3 bases outside the gene matches. Per the germline V gene, CDR1 is KGHSH and CDR2 is LQKENI.